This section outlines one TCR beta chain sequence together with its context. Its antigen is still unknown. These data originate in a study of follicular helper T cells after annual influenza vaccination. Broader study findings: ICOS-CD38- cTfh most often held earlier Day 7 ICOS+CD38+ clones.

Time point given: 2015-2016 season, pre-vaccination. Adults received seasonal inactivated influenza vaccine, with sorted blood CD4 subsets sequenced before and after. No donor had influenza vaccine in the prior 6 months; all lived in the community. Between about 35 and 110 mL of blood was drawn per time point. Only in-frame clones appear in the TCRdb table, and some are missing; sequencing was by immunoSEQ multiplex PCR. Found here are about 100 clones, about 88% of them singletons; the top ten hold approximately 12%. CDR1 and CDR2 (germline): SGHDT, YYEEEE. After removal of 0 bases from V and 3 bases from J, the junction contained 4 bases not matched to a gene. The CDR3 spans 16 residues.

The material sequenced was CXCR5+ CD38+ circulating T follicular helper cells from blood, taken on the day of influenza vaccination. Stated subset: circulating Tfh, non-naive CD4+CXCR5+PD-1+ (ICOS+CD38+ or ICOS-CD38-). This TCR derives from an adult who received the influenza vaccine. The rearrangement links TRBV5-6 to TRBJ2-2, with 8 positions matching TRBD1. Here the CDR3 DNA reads TGTGCCAGCAGCTTGGTCCAGGGGGCGGACACCGGGGAGCTGTTTTTT. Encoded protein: CASSLVQGADTGELFF.